What follows is one T cell receptor (beta chain) and its context. Its antigen is as yet unknown. Naive CD8 cells lacked CD45RO and underwent positive selection for CCR7, leaving out terminally differentiated effector memory CD45RA+ cells. The CDR3 loop spans 22 amino acids. The germline V gene encodes CDR1 SGHVS and CDR2 FNYEAQ. Losses at the gene ends were 2 bases for V and 3 bases for J; bases not matched to a gene: 27. The data are from a study of shared clonotypes between healthy human individuals. Study results and caveats: Non-shared clonotypes had lower generation probabilities than those shared by all four donors.

Original analysis: Quality scores were absent from the junction-only immunoSEQ sequences, so filtering differed. TCRdb's copy holds only in-frame clones and misses some; the assay was immunoSEQ multiplex PCR. The V and J calls and clone size were taken over from that table, and D and trimming were inferred from the DNA. Of approximately 2,000,000 clones in the sample, about 94% are singletons; the top ten hold around 1.7%. The specimen sequenced was naive CD8+ T cells from PBMCs. The chain combines TRBV7-6 with TRBJ2-7; TRBD2 matches 8 bases. This receptor was taken from a man between 18 and 35 years old in good health. Some clones in this sample may be carry-over from other donors' samples. The DNA of the CDR3 is TGTGCCAGCAGCTTAAGGCCCCCGGTGGAGCGGGAGAGAAGGGAGGAGGGCTACGAGCAGTACTTC. The encoded protein is CASSLRPPVERERREEGYEQYF.